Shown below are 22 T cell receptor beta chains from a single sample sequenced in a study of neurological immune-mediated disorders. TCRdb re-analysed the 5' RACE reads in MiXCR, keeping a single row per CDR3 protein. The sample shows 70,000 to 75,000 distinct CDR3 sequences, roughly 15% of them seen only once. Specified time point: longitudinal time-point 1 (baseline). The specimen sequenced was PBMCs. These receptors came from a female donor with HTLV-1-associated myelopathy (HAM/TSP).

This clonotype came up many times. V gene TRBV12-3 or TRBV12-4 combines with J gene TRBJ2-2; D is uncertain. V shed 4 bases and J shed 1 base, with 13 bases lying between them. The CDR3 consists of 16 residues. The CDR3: CASSSRDTLNTGELFF. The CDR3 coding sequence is TGTGCCAGCAGTTCCCGCGACACCCTGAACACCGGGGAGCTGTTTTTT.

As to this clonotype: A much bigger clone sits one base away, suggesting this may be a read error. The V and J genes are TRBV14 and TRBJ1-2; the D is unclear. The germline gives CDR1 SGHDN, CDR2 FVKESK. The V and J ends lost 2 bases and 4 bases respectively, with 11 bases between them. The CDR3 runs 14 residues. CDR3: CASSQYGRFYGYTF. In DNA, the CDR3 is TGTGCCAGCAGCCAATATGGACGGTTCTATGGCTACACCTTC.

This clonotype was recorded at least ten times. The CDR3 sequence: CSARTVTNEQFF. For the CDR3, the DNA is TGCAGTGCCAGGACAGTGACCAATGAGCAGTTCTTC. The chain joins TRBV20-1 to TRBJ2-1; the D gene is possibly TRBD1 (6 bases). Germline V gene lookup returns CDR1 DFQATT and CDR2 SNEGSKA (reference sequence). Trimming removed 6 bases from V and 6 bases from J, with 12 bases in between. The CDR3 has 12 amino acids.

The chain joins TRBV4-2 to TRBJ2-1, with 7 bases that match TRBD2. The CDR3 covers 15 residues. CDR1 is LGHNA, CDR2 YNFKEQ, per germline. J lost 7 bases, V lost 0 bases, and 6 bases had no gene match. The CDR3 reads CASSQDSGSRNEQFF. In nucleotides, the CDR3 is TGTGCCAGCAGCCAAGATAGCGGGTCTCGGAATGAGCAGTTCTTC.

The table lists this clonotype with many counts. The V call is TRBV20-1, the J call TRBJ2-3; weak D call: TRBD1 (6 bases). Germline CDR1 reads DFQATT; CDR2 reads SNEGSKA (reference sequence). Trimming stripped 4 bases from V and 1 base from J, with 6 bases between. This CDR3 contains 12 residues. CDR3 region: CSATGGTDTQYF. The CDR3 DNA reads TGCAGTGCTACAGGGGGCACAGATACGCAGTATTTT.

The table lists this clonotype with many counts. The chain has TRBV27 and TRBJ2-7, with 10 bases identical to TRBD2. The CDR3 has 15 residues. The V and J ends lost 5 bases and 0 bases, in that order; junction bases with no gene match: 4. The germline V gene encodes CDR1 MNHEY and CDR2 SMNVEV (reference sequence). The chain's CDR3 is CASSPLAGASYEQYF. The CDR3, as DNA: TGTGCCAGCAGTCCTCTAGCGGGGGCCTCCTACGAGCAGTACTTC.

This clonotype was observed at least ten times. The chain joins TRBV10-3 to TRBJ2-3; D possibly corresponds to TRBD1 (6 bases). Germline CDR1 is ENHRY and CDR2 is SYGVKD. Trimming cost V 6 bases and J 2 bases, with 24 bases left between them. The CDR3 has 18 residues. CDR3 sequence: CAISVSASMDRLTDTQYF. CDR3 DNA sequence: TGTGCCATCAGCGTCTCCGCTTCCATGGACAGACTCACAGATACGCAGTATTTT.

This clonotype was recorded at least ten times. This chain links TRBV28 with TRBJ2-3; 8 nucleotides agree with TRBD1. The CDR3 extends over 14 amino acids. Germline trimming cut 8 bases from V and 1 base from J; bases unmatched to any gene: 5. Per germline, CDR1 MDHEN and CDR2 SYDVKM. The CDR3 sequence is CASSPTGGTDTQYF. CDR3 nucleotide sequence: TGTGCCAGCTCACCGACAGGGGGCACAGATACGCAGTATTTT.

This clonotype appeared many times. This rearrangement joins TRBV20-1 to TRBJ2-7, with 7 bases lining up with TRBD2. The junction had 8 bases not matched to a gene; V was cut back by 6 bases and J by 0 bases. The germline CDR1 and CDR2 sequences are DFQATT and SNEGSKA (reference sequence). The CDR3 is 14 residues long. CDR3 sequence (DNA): TGCAGTGCAACCGGGACTAAAAGCTCCTACGAGCAGTACTTC. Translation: CSATGTKSSYEQYF.

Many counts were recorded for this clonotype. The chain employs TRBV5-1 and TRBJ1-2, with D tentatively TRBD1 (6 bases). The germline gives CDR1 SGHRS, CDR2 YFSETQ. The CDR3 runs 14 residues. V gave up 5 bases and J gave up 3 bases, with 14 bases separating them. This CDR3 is CASRPTGIDYGYTF. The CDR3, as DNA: TGCGCCAGCAGGCCAACAGGGATCGACTATGGCTACACCTTC.

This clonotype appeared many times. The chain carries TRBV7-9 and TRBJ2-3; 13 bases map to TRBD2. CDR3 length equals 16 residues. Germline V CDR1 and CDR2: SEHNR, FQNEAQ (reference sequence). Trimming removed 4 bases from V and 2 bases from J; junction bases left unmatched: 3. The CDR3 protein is CASSWGLAGTTDTQYF. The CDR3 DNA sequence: TGTGCCAGCAGCTGGGGACTAGCGGGGACCACAGATACGCAGTATTTT.

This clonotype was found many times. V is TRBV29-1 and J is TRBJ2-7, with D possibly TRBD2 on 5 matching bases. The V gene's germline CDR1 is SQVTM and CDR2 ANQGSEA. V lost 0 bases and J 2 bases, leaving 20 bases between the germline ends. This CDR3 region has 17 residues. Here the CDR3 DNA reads TGCAGCGTTGAAGATGCCGGTCGGGGAACAGACCCCTACGAGCAGTACTTC. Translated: CSVEDAGRGTDPYEQYF.

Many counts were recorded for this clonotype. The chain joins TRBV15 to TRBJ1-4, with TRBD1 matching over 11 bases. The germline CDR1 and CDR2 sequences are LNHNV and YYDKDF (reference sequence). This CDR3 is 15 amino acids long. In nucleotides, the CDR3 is TGTGCACTCGGGACAGGGGGGAAGGCTAATGAAAAACTGTTTTTT. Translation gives CALGTGGKANEKLFF.

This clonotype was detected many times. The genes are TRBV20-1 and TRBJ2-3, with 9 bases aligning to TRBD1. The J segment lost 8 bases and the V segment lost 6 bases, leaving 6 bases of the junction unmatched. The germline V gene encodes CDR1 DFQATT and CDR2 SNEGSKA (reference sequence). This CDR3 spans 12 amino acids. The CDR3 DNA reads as TGCAGTGCCGCGGACAGGGGAGGTACGCAGTATTTT. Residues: CSAADRGGTQYF.

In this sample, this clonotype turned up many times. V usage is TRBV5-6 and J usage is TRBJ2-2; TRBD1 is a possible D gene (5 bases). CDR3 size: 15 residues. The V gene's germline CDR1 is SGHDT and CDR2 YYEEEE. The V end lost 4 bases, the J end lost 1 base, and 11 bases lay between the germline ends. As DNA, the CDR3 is TGTGCCAGCAGCCCTGGGGCGGTGAACACCGGGGAGCTGTTTTTT. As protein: CASSPGAVNTGELFF.

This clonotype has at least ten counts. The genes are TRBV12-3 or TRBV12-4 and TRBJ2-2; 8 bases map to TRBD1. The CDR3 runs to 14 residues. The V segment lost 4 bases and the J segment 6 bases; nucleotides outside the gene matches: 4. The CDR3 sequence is CASSYRTGSGELFF. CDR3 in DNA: TGTGCCAGCAGTTACCGGACAGGGTCCGGGGAGCTGTTTTTT.

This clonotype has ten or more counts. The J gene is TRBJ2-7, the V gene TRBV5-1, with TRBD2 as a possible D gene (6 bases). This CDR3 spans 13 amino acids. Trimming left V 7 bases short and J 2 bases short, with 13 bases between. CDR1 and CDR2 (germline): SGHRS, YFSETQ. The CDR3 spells CASRRDVPYEQYF. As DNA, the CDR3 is TGCGCCAGCCGGCGGGACGTTCCCTACGAGCAGTACTTC.

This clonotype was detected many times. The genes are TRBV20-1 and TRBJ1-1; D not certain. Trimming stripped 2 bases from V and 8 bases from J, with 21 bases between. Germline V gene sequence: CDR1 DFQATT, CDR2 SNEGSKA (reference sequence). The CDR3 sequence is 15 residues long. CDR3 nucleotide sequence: TGCAGTGCTAGACCTACGGAAAAGGCGTGGGAAGAAGCTTTCTTT. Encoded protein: CSARPTEKAWEEAFF.

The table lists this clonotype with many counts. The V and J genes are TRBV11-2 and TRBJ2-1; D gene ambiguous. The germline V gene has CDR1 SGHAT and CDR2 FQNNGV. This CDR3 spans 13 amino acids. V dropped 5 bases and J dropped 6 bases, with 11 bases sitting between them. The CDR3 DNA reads TGTGCCAGCAGCCCACGGCCAGTCAATGAGCAGTTCTTC. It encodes CASSPRPVNEQFF. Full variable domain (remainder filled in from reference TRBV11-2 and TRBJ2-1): EAGVAQSPRYKIIEKRQSVAFWCNPISGHATLYWYQQILGQGPKLLIQFQNNGVVDDSQLPKDRFSAERLKGVDSTLKIQPAKLEDSAVYLCASSPRPVNEQFFGPGTRLTVL.

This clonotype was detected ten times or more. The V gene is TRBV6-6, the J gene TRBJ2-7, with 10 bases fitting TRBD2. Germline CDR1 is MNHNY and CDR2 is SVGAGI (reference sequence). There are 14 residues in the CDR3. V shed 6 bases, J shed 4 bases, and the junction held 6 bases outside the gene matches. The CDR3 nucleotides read TGTGCCAGCAGCGCTGCTAGCGGGGGTTACGAGCAGTACTTC. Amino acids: CASSAASGGYEQYF.

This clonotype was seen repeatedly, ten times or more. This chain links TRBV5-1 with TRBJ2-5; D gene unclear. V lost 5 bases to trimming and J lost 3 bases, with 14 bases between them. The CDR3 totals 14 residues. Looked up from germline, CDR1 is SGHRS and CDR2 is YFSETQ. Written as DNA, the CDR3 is TGCGCCAGCAGGTCTAGAGGCCTAAAAGAGACCCAGTACTTC. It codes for CASRSRGLKETQYF.

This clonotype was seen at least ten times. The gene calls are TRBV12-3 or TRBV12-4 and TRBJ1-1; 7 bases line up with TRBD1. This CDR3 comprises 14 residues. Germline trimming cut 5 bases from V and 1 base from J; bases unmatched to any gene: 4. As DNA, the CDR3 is TGTGCCAGCAGTCGCCGGACAGGGAACACTGAAGCTTTCTTT. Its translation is CASSRRTGNTEAFF.